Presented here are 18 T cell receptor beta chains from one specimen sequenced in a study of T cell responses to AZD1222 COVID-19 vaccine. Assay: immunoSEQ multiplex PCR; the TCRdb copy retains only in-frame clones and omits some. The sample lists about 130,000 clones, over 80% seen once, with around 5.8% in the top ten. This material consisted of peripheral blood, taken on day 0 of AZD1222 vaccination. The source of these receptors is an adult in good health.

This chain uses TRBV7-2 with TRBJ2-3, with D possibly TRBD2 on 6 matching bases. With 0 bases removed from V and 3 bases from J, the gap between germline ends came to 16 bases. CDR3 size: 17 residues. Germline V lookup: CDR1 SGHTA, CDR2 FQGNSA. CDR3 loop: CASSLAVLASGTDTQYF. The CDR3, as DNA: TGTGCCAGCAGCTTAGCTGTGCTAGCGAGTGGTACAGATACGCAGTATTTT.

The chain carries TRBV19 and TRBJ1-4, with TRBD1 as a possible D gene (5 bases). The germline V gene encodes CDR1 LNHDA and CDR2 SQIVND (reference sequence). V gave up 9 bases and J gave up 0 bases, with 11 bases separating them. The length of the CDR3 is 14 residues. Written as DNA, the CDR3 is TGTGCCAGCAACAGGATAGCAACTAATGAAAAACTGTTTTTT. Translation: CASNRIATNEKLFF.

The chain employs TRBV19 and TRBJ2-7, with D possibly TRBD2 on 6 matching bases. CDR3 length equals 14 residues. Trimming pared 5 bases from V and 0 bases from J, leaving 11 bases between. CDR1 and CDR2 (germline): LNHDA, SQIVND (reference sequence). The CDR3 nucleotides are TGTGCCAGTAGTCTCCCCGGGAGCTCCTACGAGCAGTACTTC. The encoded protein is CASSLPGSSYEQYF.

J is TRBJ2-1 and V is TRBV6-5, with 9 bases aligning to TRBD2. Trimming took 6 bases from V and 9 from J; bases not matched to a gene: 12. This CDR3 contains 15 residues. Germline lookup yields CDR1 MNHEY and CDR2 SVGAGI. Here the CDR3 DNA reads TGTGCCAGCAGAGGGCCGGGTAGCGGGGGAGGTGAGCAGTTCTTC. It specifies CASRGPGSGGGEQFF.

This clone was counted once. The chain's CDR3 is CASTLFRGHTEAFF. In DNA form, the CDR3 reads TGTGCCAGTACCCTATTTCGGGGGCACACTGAAGCTTTCTTT. The rearrangement links TRBV19 to TRBJ1-1; possible D gene TRBD1, 6 bases. Between the trimmed V and J ends, which lost 7 bases and 3 bases, there was a span of 15 bases. Germline V gene sequence: CDR1 LNHDA, CDR2 SQIVND (reference sequence). This CDR3 region has 14 residues.

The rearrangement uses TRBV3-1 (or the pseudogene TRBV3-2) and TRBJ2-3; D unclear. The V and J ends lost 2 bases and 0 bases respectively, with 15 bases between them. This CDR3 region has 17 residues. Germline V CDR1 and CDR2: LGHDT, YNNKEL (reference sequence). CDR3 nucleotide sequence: TGTGCCAGCAGCCAATCAAGCGTACGGAGTAGCACAGATACGCAGTATTTT. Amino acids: CASSQSSVRSSTDTQYF.

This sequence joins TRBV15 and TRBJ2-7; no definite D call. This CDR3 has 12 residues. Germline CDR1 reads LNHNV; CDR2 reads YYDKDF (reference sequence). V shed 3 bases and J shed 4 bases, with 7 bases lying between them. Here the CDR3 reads CATSRPGYEQYF. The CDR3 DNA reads TGTGCCACCAGCAGGCCCGGGTACGAGCAGTACTTC.

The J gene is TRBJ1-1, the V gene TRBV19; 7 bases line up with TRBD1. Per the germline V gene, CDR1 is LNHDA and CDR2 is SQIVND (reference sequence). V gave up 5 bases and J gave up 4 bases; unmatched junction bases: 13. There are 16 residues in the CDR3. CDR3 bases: TGTGCCAGTAGTCGGACAGGAGGCGGCTTGGGCACTGAAGCTTTCTTT. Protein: CASSRTGGGLGTEAFF.

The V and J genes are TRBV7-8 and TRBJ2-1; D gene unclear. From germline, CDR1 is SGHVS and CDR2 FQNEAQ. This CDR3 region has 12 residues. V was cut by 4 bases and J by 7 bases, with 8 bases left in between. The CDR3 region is CASSSPGNEQFF. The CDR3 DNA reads TGTGCCAGCAGCTCCCCCGGTAATGAGCAGTTCTTC. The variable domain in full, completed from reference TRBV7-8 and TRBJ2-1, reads GAGVSQSPRYKVAKRGQDVALRCDPISGHVSLFWYQQALGQGPEFLTYFQNEAQLDKSGLPSDRFFAERPEGSVSTLKIQRTQQEDSAVYLCASSSPGNEQFFGPGTRLTVL.

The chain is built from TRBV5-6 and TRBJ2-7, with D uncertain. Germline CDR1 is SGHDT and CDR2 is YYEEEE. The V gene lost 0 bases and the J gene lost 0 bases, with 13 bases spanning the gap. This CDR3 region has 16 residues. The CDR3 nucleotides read TGTGCCAGCAGCTTGGGCGGCAGTGCGCTCTCCTACGAGCAGTACTTC. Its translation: CASSLGGSALSYEQYF.

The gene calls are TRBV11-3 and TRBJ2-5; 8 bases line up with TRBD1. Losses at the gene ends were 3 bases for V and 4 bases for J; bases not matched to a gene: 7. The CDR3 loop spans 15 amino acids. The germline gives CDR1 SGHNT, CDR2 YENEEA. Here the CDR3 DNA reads TGTGCCAGCAGCTTGGGACTCCAGGGGGCAGAGACCCAGTACTTC. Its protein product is CASSLGLQGAETQYF.

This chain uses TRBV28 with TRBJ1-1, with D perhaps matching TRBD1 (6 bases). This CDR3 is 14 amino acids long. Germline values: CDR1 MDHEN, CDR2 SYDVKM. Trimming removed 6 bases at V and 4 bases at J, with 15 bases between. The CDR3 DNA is TGTGCCAGCAGGTCAGGGGCGAGGTCCACTGAAGCTTTCTTT. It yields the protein CASRSGARSTEAFF.

The CDR3 coding sequence is TGCGCCAGCAGCCCCGGGACATCTTTCGCCGGGGAGCTGTTTTTT. It yields the protein CASSPGTSFAGELFF. The rearrangement links TRBV4-3 to TRBJ2-2; a possible D gene is TRBD1 (6 bases). Trimming shortened V by 4 bases and J by 6 bases, and 15 bases separated the two germline ends. Germline-derived CDR1 and CDR2 are LGHNA and YSLEER. The CDR3 sequence is 15 residues long.

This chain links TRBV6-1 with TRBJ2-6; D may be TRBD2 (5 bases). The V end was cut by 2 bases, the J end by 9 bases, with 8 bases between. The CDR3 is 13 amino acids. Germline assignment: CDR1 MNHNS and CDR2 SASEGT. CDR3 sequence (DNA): TGTGCCAGCAGTGAACGGGAAGGCAACGTCCTGACTTTC. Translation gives CASSEREGNVLTF.

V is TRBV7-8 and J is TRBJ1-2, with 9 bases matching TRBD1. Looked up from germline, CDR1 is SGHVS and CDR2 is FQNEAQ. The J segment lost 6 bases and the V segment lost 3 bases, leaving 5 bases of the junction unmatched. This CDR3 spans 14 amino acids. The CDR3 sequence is CASSLGQGRHGYTF. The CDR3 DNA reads TGTGCCAGCAGCTTGGGACAGGGAAGACATGGCTACACCTTC.

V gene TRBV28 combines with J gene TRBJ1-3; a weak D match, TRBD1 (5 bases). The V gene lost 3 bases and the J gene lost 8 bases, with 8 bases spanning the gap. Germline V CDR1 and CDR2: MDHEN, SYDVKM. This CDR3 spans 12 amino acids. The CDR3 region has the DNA TGTGCCAGCAGTTTGAGGGGAGACACCATATATTTT. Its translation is CASSLRGDTIYF. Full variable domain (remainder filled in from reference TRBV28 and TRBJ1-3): DVKVTQSSRYLVKRTGEKVFLECVQDMDHENMFWYRQDPGLGLRLIYFSYDVKMKEKGDIPEGYSVSREKKERFSLILESASTNQTSMYLCASSLRGDTIYFGEGSWLTVV.

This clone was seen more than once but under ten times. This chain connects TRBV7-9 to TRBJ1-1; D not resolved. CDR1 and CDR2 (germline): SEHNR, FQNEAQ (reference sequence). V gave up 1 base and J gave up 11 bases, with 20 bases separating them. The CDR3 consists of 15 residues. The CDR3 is CASSLVYRGRPAAFF. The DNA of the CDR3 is TGTGCCAGCAGCTTAGTGTATAGAGGGCGACCCGCGGCTTTCTTT.

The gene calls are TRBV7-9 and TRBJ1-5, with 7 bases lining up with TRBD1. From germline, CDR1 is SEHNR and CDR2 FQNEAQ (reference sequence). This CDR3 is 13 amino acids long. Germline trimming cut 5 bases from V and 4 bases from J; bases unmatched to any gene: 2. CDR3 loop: CASSKTGNQPQHF. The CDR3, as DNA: TGTGCCAGCAGCAAGACAGGGAATCAGCCCCAGCATTTT.